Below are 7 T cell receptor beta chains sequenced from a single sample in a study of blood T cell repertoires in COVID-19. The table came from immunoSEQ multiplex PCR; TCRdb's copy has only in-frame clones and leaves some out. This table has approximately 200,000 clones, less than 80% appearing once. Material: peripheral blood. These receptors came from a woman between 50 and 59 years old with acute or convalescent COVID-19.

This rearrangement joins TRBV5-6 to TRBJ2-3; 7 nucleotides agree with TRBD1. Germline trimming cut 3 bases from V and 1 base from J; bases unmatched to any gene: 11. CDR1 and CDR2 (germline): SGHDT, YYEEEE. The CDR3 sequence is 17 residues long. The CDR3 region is CASSWPLGTAGTDTQYF. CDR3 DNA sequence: TGTGCCAGCAGCTGGCCCTTAGGGACAGCGGGCACAGATACGCAGTATTTT.

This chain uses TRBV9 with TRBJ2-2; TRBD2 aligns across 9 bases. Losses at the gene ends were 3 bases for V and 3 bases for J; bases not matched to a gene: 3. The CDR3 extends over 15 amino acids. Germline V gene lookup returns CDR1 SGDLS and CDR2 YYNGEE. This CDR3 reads CASSARTSDTGELFF. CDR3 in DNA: TGTGCCAGCAGCGCGCGGACTAGCGACACCGGGGAGCTGTTTTTT.

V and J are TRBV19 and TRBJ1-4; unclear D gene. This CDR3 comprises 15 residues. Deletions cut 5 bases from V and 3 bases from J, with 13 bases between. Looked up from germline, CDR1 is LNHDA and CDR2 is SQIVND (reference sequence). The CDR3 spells CASSPGVPANEKLFF. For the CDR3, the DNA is TGTGCCAGTAGTCCCGGGGTGCCGGCTAATGAAAAACTGTTTTTT.

The CDR3 spells CASSPTGGNQPQHF. The CDR3 DNA follows: TGTGCCAGCAGCCCTACAGGGGGCAATCAGCCCCAGCATTTT. The chain carries TRBV3-1 (or the pseudogene TRBV3-2) and TRBJ1-5, with 7 bases aligning to TRBD1. Germline values: CDR1 LGHDT, CDR2 YNNKEL (reference sequence). Trimming at V came to 4 bases and at J to 2 bases, leaving 2 bases not matched to a gene. The CDR3 contains 14 residues.

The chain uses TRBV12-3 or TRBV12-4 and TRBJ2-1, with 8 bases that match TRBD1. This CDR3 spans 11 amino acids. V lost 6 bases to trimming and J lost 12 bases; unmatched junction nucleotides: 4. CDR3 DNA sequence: TGTGCCAGCAGCCTAGGGACAGGGCAGTTCTTC. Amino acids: CASSLGTGQFF.

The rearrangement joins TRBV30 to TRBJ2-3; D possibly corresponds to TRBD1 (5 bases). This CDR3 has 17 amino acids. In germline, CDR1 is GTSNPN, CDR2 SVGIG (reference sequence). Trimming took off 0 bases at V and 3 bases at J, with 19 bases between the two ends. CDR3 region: CAWSVMSPRQRTDTQYF. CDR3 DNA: TGTGCCTGGAGTGTAATGTCCCCGCGACAGAGAACAGATACGCAGTATTTT. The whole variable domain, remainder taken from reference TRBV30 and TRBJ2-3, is SQTIHQWPATLVQPVGSPLSLECTVEGTSNPNLYWYRQAAGRGLQLLFYSVGIGQISSEVPQNLSASRPQDRQFILSSKKLLLSDSGFYLCAWSVMSPRQRTDTQYFGPGTRLTVL.

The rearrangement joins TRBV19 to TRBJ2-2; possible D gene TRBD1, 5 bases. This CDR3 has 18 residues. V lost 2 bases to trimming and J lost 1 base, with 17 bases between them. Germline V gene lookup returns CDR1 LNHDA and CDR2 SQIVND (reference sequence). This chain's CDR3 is CASSIKTAPLLNTGELFF. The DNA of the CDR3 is TGTGCCAGTAGTATAAAGACAGCCCCTCTGTTGAACACCGGGGAGCTGTTTTTT.